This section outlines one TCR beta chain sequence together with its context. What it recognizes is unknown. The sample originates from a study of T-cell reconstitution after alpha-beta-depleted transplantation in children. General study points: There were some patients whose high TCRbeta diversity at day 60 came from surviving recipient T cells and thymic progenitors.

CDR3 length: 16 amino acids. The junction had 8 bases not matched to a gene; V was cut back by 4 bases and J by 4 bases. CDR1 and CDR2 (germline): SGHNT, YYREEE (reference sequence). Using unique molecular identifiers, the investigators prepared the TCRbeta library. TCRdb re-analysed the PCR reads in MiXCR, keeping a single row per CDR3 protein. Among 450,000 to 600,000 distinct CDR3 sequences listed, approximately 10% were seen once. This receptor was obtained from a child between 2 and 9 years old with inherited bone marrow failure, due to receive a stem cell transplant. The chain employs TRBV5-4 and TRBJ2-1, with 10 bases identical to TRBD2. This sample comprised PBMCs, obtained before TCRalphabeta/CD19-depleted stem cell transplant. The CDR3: CASSAELAGLYNEQFF. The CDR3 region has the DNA TGTGCCAGCAGCGCCGAACTAGCGGGATTATACAATGAGCAGTTCTTC.